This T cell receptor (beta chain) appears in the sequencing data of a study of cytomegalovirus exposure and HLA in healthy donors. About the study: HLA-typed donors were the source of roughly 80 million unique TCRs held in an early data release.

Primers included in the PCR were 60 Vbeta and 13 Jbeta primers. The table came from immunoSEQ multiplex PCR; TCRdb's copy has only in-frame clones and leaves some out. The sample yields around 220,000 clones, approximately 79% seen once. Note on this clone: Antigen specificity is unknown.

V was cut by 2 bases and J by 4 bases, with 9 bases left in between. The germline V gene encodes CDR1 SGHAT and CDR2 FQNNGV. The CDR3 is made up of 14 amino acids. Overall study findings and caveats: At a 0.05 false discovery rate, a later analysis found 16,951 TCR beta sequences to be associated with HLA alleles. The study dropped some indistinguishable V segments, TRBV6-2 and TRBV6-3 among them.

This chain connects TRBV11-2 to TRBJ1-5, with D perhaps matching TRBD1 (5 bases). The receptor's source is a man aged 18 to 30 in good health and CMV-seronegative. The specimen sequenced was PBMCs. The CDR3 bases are TGTGCCAGCAGCTTATCGGGGGAAAATCAGCCCCAGCATTTT. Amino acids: CASSLSGENQPQHF.